Listed below are T cell receptor beta chains from one sample, sequenced in a study of regulatory T cells in long-lasting Graves disease. Via MiXCR, TCRdb re-called the multiplex PCR reads, giving one row per CDR3 protein. The sample holds 450,000 to 700,000 distinct CDR3 sequences, 13% seen once. The data also belong to a second study, concerning T cells in Graves' hyperthyroidism and ophthalmopathy.

Sequenced here: peripheral blood mononuclear cells (PBMCs), sampled at new diagnosis, from a patient treated with antithyroid drugs. The receptors originated from a man under 40 with Graves disease. Each CDR3 is given with its conserved first and last residue. A D gene is named only where the DNA matches it firmly. Rows may omit the clone size; those that give it use once, few, many or a size class.

j_gene,v_gene,d_gene,abundance,CDR3nt,CDR3aa
TRBJ2-1,TRBV11-2,TRBD2,many,TGTGCCAGCAGCTTAATTTGGAGCGGGAGATCGTACAATGAGCAGTTCTTC,CASSLIWSGRSYNEQFF
TRBJ2-2,TRBV30,.,many,TGTGCCTGGAGTCCCACCGGGACAAGGGGGAGTGGGGAGCTGTTTTTT,CAWSPTGTRGSGELFF
TRBJ2-4,TRBV6-2/TRBV6-3,TRBD1,many,TGTGCCAGCAGCACCGGGACAGGGGGCAAAAACATTCAGTACTTC,CASSTGTGGKNIQYF
TRBJ2-2,TRBV2,.,many,TGTGCCAGCAGTGAAGATAGCCTTAACACCGGGGAGCTGTTTTTT,CASSEDSLNTGELFF
TRBJ2-7,TRBV3-1,.,.,TGTGCCAGCAGCCAAGCGTTTAACTACGAGCAGTACTTC,CASSQAFNYEQYF
TRBJ1-5,TRBV3-1,.,.,TGTGCCAGCAGCCAAGAAAGGATGGGAAACAATCAGCCCCAGCATTTT,CASSQERMGNNQPQHF
TRBJ2-5,TRBV5-4,.,few,TGTGCCAGCAGCTCGAGCAGCCAAATCGGGACCCAGTACTTC,CASSSSSQIGTQYF
TRBJ2-5,TRBV11-2,.,many,TGTGCCAGCAGGCCAACGGTAGGGGACCAGTACTTC,CASRPTVGDQYF
TRBJ2-7,TRBV5-1,TRBD2,many,TGCGCCAGCAGCATAGGACTAGCGGGAGGGGGCGAGCAGTACTTC,CASSIGLAGGGEQYF
TRBJ1-6,TRBV27,TRBD1,many,TGTGCCAGCAGCGGACGGACAGGGGATAATTCACCCCTCCACTTT,CASSGRTGDNSPLHF
TRBJ2-1,TRBV11-2,.,many,TGTGCCAGCAGCCTAATACAGGGTTCCGGCCATGAGCAGTTCTTC,CASSLIQGSGHEQFF
TRBJ2-3,TRBV12-3/TRBV12-4,TRBD2,.,TGTGCCAGCAGTTTCGGGCTAGCGGGCACAGATGCGCAGTATTTT,CASSFGLAGTDAQYF
TRBJ2-3,TRBV6-1,.,many,TGTGCCAGCAGTCCCTTCGGGAGTCGCACAGATACGCAGTATTTT,CASSPFGSRTDTQYF
TRBJ2-1,TRBV7-2,TRBD2,many,TGTGCCAGCAGCCCCACTGGCGGGGGGTCCTACAATGAGCAGTTCTTC,CASSPTGGGSYNEQFF